Described below is a single T cell receptor beta chain sequence and its context. The CDR3 extends over 17 amino acids. Germline V lookup: CDR1 KGHSH, CDR2 LQKENI. V was trimmed by 6 bases and J by 0 bases, leaving 20 bases between them. These data belong to a study of blood T cell repertoires in COVID-19. Data came from immunoSEQ multiplex PCR; TCRdb stores just in-frame clones and leaves some out. The profile shows approximately 170,000 clones, roughly 80% of them singletons. Participants were aged roughly 18 to 90 years from more than 20 US areas. The sequenced sample consisted of PBMCs or T cells enriched from blood (not recorded which). The chain links TRBV18 to TRBJ1-1, with a possible D match to TRBD1 (6 bases). This receptor was identified in a woman between 45 and 60 years old who had recovered from COVID-19. As DNA, the CDR3 is TGTGCCAGCTCGCTCGTCCAGCCAAGGGGGATGAACACTGAAGCTTTCTTT. Translating gives CASSLVQPRGMNTEAFF.